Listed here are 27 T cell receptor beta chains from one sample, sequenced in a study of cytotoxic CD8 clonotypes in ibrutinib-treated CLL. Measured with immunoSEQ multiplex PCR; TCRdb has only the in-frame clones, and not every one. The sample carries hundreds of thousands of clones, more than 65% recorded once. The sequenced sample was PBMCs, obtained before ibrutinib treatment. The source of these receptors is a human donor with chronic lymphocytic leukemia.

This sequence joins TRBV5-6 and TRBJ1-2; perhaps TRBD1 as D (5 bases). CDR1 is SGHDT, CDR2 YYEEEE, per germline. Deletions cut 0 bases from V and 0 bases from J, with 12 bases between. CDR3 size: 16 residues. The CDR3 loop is CASSLEPTAANYGYTF. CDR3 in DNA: TGTGCCAGCAGCTTGGAACCGACAGCAGCTAACTATGGCTACACCTTC.

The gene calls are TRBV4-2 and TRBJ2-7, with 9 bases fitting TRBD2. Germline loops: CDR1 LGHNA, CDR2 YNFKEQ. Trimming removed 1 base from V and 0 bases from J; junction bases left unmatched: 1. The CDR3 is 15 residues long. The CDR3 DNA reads TGTGCCAGCAGCCAAGTAGCGGGAGTCTCCTACGAGCAGTACTTC. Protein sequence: CASSQVAGVSYEQYF.

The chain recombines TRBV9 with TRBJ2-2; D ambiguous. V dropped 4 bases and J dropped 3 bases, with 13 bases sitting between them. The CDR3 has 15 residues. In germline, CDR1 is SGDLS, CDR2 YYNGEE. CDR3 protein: CASSPAPAHTGELFF. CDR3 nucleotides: TGTGCCAGCAGCCCAGCGCCGGCCCACACCGGGGAGCTGTTTTTT. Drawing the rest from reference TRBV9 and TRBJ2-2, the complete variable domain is DSGVTQTPKHLITATGQRVTLRCSPRSGDLSVYWYQQSLDQGLQFLIQYYNGEERAKGNILERFSAQQFPDLHSELNLSSLELGDSALYFCASSPAPAHTGELFFGEGSRLTVL.

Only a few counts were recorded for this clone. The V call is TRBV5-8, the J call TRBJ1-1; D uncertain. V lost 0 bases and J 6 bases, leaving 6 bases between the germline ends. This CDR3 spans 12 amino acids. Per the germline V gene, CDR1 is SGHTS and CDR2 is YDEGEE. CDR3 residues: CASSLAFAEAFF. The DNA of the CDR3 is TGTGCCAGCAGCTTGGCATTCGCTGAAGCTTTCTTT.

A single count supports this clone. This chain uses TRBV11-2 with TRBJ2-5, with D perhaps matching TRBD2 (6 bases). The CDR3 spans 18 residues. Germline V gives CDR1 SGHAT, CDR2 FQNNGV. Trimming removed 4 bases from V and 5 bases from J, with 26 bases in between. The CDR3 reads CASSSTSLRRRAPETQYF. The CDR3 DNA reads TGTGCCAGCAGCTCTACCTCCTTACGAAGGAGGGCCCCGGAGACCCAGTACTTC.

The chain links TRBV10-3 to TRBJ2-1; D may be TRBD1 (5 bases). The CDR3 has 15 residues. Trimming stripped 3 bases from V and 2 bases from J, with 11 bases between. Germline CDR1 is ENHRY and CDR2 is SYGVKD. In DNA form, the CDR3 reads TGTGCCATCAGTGATCAGGGCCTAACCTACAATGAGCAGTTCTTC. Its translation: CAISDQGLTYNEQFF.

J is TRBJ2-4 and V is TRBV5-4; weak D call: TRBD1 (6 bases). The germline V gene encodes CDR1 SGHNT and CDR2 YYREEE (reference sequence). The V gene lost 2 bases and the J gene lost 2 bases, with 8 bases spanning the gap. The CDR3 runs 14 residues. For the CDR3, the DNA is TGTGCCAGCAGCTTACAGGGCCCCAAAAACATTCAGTACTTC. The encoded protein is CASSLQGPKNIQYF.

The CDR3 is CASSQENFYGYTF. CDR3 nucleotides: TGCGCCAGCAGCCAGGAGAATTTCTATGGCTACACCTTC. The rearrangement uses TRBV5-1 and TRBJ1-2; D is uncertain. This CDR3 spans 13 amino acids. V lost 4 bases, J lost 4 bases, and 11 bases lay in between. CDR1 is SGHRS and CDR2 is YFSETQ in the germline V gene.

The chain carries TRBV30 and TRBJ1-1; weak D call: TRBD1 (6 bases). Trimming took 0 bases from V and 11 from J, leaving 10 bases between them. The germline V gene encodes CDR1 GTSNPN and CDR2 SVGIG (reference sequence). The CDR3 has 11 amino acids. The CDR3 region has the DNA TGTGCCTGGAGTGTCGGGGGCGAGGCTTTCTTT. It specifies CAWSVGGEAFF. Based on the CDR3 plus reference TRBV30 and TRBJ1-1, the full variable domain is SQTIHQWPATLVQPVGSPLSLECTVEGTSNPNLYWYRQAAGRGLQLLFYSVGIGQISSEVPQNLSASRPQDRQFILSSKKLLLSDSGFYLCAWSVGGEAFFGQGTRLTVV.

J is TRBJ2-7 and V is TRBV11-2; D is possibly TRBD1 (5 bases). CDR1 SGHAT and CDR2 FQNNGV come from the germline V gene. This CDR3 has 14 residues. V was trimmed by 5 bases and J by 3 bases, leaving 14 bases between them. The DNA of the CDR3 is TGTGCCAGCAGCCCAGCACAGGAGCACTACGAGCAGTACTTC. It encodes CASSPAQEHYEQYF.

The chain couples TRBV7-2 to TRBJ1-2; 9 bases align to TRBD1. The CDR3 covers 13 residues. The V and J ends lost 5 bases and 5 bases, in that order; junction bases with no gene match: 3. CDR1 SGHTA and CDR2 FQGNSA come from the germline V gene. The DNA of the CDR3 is TGTGCCAGCAGCGCGGGACAGGGTTATGGCTACACCTTC. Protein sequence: CASSAGQGYGYTF.

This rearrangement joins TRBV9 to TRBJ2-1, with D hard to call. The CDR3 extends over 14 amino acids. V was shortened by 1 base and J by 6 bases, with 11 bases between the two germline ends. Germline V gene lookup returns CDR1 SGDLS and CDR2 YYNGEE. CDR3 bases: TGTGCCAGCAGCGTATCTAATCTACCCAATGAGCAGTTCTTC. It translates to CASSVSNLPNEQFF.

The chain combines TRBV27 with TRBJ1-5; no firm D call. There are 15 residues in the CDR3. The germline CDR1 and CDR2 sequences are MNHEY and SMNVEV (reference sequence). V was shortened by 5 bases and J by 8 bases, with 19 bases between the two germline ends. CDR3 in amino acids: CASSPGSIPWEPQHF. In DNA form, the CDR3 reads TGTGCCAGCAGTCCCGGGTCTATCCCTTGGGAGCCCCAGCATTTT.

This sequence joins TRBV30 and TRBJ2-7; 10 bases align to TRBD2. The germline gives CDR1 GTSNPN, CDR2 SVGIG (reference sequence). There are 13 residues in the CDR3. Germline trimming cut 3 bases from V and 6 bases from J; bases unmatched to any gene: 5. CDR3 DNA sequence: TGTGCCTGGAGCCTAGCGGGAGACCGCGAGCAGTACTTC. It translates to CAWSLAGDREQYF.

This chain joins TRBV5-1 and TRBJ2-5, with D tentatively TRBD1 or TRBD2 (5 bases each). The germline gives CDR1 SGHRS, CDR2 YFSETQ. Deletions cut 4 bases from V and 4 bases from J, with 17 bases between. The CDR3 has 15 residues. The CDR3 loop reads CASSPGRGEGETQYF. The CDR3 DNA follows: TGCGCCAGCAGCCCTGGTAGGGGTGAGGGAGAGACCCAGTACTTC.

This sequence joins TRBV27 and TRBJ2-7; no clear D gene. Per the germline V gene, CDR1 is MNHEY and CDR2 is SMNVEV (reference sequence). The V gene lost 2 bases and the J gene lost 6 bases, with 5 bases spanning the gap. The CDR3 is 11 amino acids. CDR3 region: CASSLTTEQYF. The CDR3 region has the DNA TGTGCCAGCAGTTTAACTACCGAGCAGTACTTC.

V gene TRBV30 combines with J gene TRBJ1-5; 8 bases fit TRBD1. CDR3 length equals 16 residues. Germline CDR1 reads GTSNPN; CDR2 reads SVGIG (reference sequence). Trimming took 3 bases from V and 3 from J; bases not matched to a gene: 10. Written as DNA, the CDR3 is TGTGCCTGGAGCGTGACAGGGGAGGTGTACAATCAGCCCCAGCATTTT. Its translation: CAWSVTGEVYNQPQHF.

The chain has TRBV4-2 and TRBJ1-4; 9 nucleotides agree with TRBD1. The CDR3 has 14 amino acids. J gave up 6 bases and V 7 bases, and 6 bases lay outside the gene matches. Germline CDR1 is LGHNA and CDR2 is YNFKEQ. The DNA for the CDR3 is TGTGCCAGCACCCTAGACAGGGGGTATGAAAAACTGTTTTTT. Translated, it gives CASTLDRGYEKLFF.

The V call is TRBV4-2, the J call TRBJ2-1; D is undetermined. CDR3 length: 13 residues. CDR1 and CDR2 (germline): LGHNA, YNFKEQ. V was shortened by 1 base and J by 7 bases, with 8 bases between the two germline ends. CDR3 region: CASSQVQINEQFF. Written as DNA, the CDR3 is TGTGCCAGCAGCCAAGTCCAGATAAATGAGCAGTTCTTC.

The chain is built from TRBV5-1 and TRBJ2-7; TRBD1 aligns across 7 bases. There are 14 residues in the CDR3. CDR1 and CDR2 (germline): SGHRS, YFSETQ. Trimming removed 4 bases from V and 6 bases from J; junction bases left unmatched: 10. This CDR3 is CASSLTGRPLEQYF. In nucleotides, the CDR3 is TGCGCCAGCAGCCTGACAGGGCGCCCTCTCGAGCAGTACTTC. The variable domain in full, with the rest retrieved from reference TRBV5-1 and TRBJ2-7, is KAGVTQTPRYLIKTRGQQVTLSCSPISGHRSVSWYQQTPGQGLQFLFEYFSETQRNKGNFPGRFSGRQFSNSRSEMNVSTLELGDSALYLCASSLTGRPLEQYFGPGTRLTVT.

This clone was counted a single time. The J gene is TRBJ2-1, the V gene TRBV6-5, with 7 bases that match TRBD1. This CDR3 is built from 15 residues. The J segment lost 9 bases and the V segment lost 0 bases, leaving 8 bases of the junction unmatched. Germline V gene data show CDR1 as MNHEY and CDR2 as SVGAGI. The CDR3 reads CASSYSGRGTGEQFF. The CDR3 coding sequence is TGTGCCAGCAGTTACTCAGGCAGGGGGACGGGTGAGCAGTTCTTC.

CDR3 amino acids: CASIRWRGGTYEQYF. As DNA, the CDR3 is TGTGCCAGCATCAGGTGGCGTGGGGGAACCTACGAGCAGTACTTC. This chain joins TRBV13 and TRBJ2-7; D may match TRBD1 or TRBD2 (5 bases each). Between the trimmed V and J ends, which lost 7 bases and 2 bases, there was a span of 18 bases. Germline lookup yields CDR1 PRHDT and CDR2 FYEKMQ (reference sequence). The CDR3 totals 15 residues.

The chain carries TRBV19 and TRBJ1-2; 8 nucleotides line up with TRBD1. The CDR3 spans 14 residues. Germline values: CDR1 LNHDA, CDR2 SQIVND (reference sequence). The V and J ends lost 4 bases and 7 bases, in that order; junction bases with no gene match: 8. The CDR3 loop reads CASSTGQEWRGYTF. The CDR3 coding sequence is TGTGCCAGTAGTACGGGACAGGAATGGCGTGGCTACACCTTC.

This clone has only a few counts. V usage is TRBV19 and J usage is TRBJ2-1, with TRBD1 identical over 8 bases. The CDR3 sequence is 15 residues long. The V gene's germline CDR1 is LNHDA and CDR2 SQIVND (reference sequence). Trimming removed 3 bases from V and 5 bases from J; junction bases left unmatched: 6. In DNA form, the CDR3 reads TGTGCCAGTAGTATTAGGGGACAGGAAAACAATGAGCAGTTCTTC. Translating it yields CASSIRGQENNEQFF. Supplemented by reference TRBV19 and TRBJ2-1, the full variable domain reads DGGITQSPKYLFRKEGQNVTLSCEQNLNHDAMYWYRQDPGQGLRLIYYSQIVNDFQKGDIAEGYSVSREKKESFPLTVTSAQKNPTAFYLCASSIRGQENNEQFFGPGTRLTVL.

CDR3 DNA: TGTGCCAGCAGCGTAGGGGGGTCCGCCTACAATGAGCAGTTCTTC. This sequence encodes CASSVGGSAYNEQFF. The chain has TRBV9 and TRBJ2-1; the D call may be TRBD1 or TRBD2 (5 bases each). Trimming stripped 0 bases from V and 2 bases from J, with 9 bases between. Germline V lookup: CDR1 SGDLS, CDR2 YYNGEE. The length of the CDR3 is 15 residues.

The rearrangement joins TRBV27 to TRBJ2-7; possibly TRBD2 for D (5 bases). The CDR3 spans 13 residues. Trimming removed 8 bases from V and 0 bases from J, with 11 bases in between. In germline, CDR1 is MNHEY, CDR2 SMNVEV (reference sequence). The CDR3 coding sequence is TGTGCCAGCGGACCCGGGGTCTCCTACGAGCAGTACTTC. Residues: CASGPGVSYEQYF.

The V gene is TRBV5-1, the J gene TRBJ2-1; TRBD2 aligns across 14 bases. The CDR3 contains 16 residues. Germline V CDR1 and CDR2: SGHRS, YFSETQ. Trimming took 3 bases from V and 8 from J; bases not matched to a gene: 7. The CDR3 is CASSSGTSGSTDEQFF. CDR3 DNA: TGCGCCAGCAGCTCGGGGACTAGCGGGAGTACGGATGAGCAGTTCTTC.